A selection of T cell receptor beta chains follows, all from one sample in a study of blood T cell repertoires in COVID-19. Some clones are missing from TCRdb's copy, which holds only in-frame ones; the method was immunoSEQ multiplex PCR. This sample has 150,000 to 200,000 clones, with 65% to 80% found just once. Specimen: peripheral blood. These receptors were obtained from a man aged 50 or older who had recovered from COVID-19. Both conserved end residues are part of each CDR3. D genes are given only for firm matches. The listing skips clone size in some rows; elsewhere it reads once, few, many or a size class.

TRBV6-2/TRBV6-3	.	.	TRBJ1-1	CASSYQGMNTEAFF	TGTGCCAGCAGTTACCAGGGGATGAACACTGAAGCTTTCTTT
TRBV9	.	many	TRBJ1-4	CASSVGGGLEKLFF	TGTGCCAGCAGCGTAGGAGGAGGCCTTGAAAAACTGTTTTTT
TRBV7-9	.	.	TRBJ1-1	CASSFGSMNTEAFF	TGTGCCAGCAGCTTCGGGTCTATGAACACTGAAGCTTTCTTT
TRBV6-5	TRBD1	.	TRBJ1-6	CASGQINSPLHF	TGTGCCTCGGGACAGATCAATTCACCCCTCCACTTT
TRBV5-1	TRBD2	.	TRBJ2-7	CASSLAASGINEQYF	TGCGCCAGCAGCTTGGCTGCTAGCGGGATTAACGAGCAGTACTTC
TRBV7-9	.	once	TRBJ1-6	CASSLVLGQGNSPLHF	TGTGCCAGCAGCTTAGTCCTGGGGCAGGGAAATTCACCCCTCCACTTT
TRBV2	.	.	TRBJ1-1	CAGIKQGNTEAFF	TGTGCCGGCATTAAACAGGGCAACACTGAAGCTTTCTTT
TRBV27	.	.	TRBJ2-2	CASSSTFEKATTGELFF	TGTGCCAGCAGTTCTACCTTCGAGAAAGCGACCACCGGGGAGCTGTTTTTT
TRBV3-1/TRBV3-2	TRBD2	.	TRBJ2-3	CASSPSGVAGVTDTQYF	TGTGCCAGCAGCCCGTCCGGGGTAGCGGGAGTAACAGATACGCAGTATTTT
TRBV7-6	TRBD1	.	TRBJ1-4	CASSLGLQGDKLFF	TGTGCCAGCAGCTTGGGTCTACAGGGGGACAAACTGTTTTTT
TRBV7-8	TRBD1	.	TRBJ2-7	CASSPRTGSYEQYF	TGTGCCAGCAGCCCCCGGACAGGCTCCTACGAGCAGTACTTC
TRBV18	.	.	TRBJ2-1	CASSPESYNEQFF	TGTGCCAGCTCACCAGAGTCCTACAATGAGCAGTTCTTC
TRBV7-9	TRBD1	few	TRBJ2-1	CASSDGQGADNEQFF	TGTGCCAGCAGCGACGGACAGGGGGCTGACAATGAGCAGTTCTTC
TRBV5-1	.	.	TRBJ2-1	CASSMAISYNEQFF	TGCGCCAGCAGCATGGCTATATCCTACAATGAGCAGTTCTTC
TRBV7-9	.	.	TRBJ2-5	CASSLRGRGYQETQYF	TGTGCCAGCAGCTTACGGGGGAGAGGGTACCAAGAGACCCAGTACTTC
TRBV30	.	few	TRBJ2-7	CAWSVDRSSYGQYF	TGTGCCTGGAGTGTTGACAGGTCCTCCTACGGGCAGTACTTC
TRBV12-3/TRBV12-4	.	.	TRBJ1-5	CASSLARQPQHF	TGTGCCAGCAGTTTAGCGCGCCAGCCCCAGCATTTT
TRBV7-3	TRBD2	.	TRBJ2-1	CASSVSGRGGNEQFF	TGTGCCAGCAGCGTTAGCGGGAGGGGAGGCAATGAGCAGTTCTTC
TRBV4-3	TRBD1	once	TRBJ2-5	CASSPPGGKETQYF	TGCGCCAGCAGCCCACCAGGGGGCAAAGAGACCCAGTACTTC
TRBV7-2	TRBD1	.	TRBJ2-5	CASSTQPGQQETQYF	TGTGCCAGCAGCACACAGCCGGGACAGCAAGAGACCCAGTACTTC
TRBV19	.	.	TRBJ2-7	CASSTGSYEQYF	TGTGCCAGTAGTACAGGCAGCTACGAGCAGTACTTC
TRBV24-1	TRBD2	.	TRBJ2-3	CAAGGMVAGDRDTQYF	TGTGCCGCCGGGGGAATGGTAGCGGGAGATAGAGATACGCAGTATTTT
TRBV30	.	.	TRBJ1-6	CAWASFGSYNSPLHF	TGTGCCTGGGCAAGCTTTGGCTCCTATAATTCACCCCTCCACTTT
TRBV20-1	.	.	TRBJ2-7	CSASWGRTGNYEQYF	TGCAGTGCTAGTTGGGGGAGGACTGGTAACTACGAGCAGTACTTC
TRBV5-4	.	.	TRBJ2-4	CASSSGIAKNIQYF	TGTGCCAGCAGCTCCGGGATAGCCAAAAACATTCAGTACTTC
TRBV4-2	TRBD1	.	TRBJ1-6	CASSQVNRGSYNSPLHF	TGTGCCAGCAGCCAAGTCAACAGGGGTTCCTATAATTCACCCCTCCACTTT
TRBV5-1	.	.	TRBJ1-3	CASSLDRADGNTIYF	TGCGCCAGCAGCTTGGACAGGGCTGACGGAAACACCATATATTTT
TRBV9	TRBD2	.	TRBJ2-7	CASSVTSSGRDSYEQYF	TGTGCCAGCAGCGTAACTAGTTCGGGGAGGGACTCCTACGAGCAGTACTTC